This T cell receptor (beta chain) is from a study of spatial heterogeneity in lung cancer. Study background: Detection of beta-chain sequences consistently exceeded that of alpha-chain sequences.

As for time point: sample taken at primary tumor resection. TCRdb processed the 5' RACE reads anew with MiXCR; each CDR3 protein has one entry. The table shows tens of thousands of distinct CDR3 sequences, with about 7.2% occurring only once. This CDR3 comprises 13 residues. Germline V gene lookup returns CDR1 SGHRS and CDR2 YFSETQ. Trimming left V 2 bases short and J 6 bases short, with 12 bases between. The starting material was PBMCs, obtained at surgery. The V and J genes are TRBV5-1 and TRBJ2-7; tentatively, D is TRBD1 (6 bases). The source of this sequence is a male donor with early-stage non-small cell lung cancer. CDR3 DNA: TGCGCCAGCAGCTTAGCCGGGACACGCGAGCAGTACTTC. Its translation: CASSLAGTREQYF.